Below, 30 T cell receptor beta chains from the same sample are listed, as sequenced in a study of blood T cells in healthy people across ages. Primed by a sample-barcoded 5' primer and a J-beta primer mix, a second PCR proceeded for about 6 to 11 cycles. MiXCR was run by TCRdb on the 5' RACE reads, yielding one entry per CDR3 protein. The sample holds 980,000 or so distinct CDR3 sequences, roughly 50% seen once. Source material: blood. The receptors were sampled from a man in his thirties or forties in good health.

V usage is TRBV6-6 and J usage is TRBJ2-1, with D maybe TRBD1 (5 bases). Germline CDR1 MNHNY, CDR2 SVGAGI (reference sequence). V lost 5 bases and J 9 bases, leaving 14 bases between the germline ends. The CDR3 runs to 13 residues. The DNA of the CDR3 is TGTGCCAGCAGTCCCACAGGCTTTGGTGAGCAGTTCTTC. Translated, it gives CASSPTGFGEQFF.

This clonotype turned up a few times. The chain links TRBV7-9 to TRBJ2-4, with 9 bases fitting TRBD1. There are 13 residues in the CDR3. With V trimmed by 6 bases and J by 5 bases, 2 bases remained unmatched. From germline, CDR1 is SEHNR and CDR2 FQNEAQ (reference sequence). The CDR3 region has the DNA TGTGCCAGCAGGTGGACAGGGGAAAACATTCAGTACTTC. Amino acid sequence: CASRWTGENIQYF.

The chain combines TRBV13 with TRBJ2-7; D remains ambiguous. The V gene's germline CDR1 is PRHDT and CDR2 FYEKMQ (reference sequence). V gave up 4 bases and J gave up 8 bases, with 12 bases separating them. The CDR3 runs 12 residues. Written as DNA, the CDR3 is TGTGCCAGCAGCTCCGAACAAGGAAAGCAGTACTTC. It specifies CASSSEQGKQYF.

J is TRBJ2-3 and V is TRBV5-1; D gene unclear. Germline assignment: CDR1 SGHRS and CDR2 YFSETQ. Trimming left V 4 bases short and J 1 base short, with 13 bases between. The CDR3 runs to 15 residues. As DNA, the CDR3 is TGCGCCAGCAGCGCCGGAAGATCGGGCACAGATACGCAGTATTTT. Its protein product is CASSAGRSGTDTQYF.

The chain carries TRBV12-3 or TRBV12-4 and TRBJ1-1, with unresolved D. The CDR3 sequence is 12 residues long. V lost 5 bases and J lost 5, with 9 bases in between. The DNA of the CDR3 is TGTGCCAGCAGTCCTGGACGAACTGAAGCTTTCTTT. Translation gives CASSPGRTEAFF.

The chain is built from TRBV16 and TRBJ1-1, with D perhaps TRBD1 (6 bases). CDR3 size: 15 residues. Trimming took off 0 bases at V and 4 bases at J, with 12 bases between the two ends. Germline lookup yields CDR1 KGHSY and CDR2 FQNENV. The chain's CDR3 is CASSQSAGAGTEAFF. CDR3 in DNA: TGTGCCAGCAGCCAATCGGCAGGGGCCGGCACTGAAGCTTTCTTT.

The chain recombines TRBV20-1 with TRBJ1-5; D not certain. Germline V gene data show CDR1 as DFQATT and CDR2 as SNEGSKA (reference sequence). V lost 1 base to trimming and J lost 3 bases, with 7 bases between them. The CDR3 consists of 13 residues. The CDR3 DNA reads TGCAGTGCTAGAGTCGAGAACAATCAGCCCCAGCATTTT. Amino acids: CSARVENNQPQHF.

The CDR3 spells CSVVYWDRGANEQYF. The CDR3 DNA reads as TGCAGCGTGGTCTATTGGGACAGGGGAGCCAACGAGCAGTACTTC. V and J are TRBV29-1 and TRBJ2-7; 10 bases agree with TRBD1. Germline CDR1 reads SQVTM; CDR2 reads ANQGSEA. The CDR3 spans 15 residues. Trimming at V came to 6 bases and at J to 5 bases, leaving 13 bases not matched to a gene.

In this sample, this clonotype turned up a few times. V and J are TRBV6-1 and TRBJ1-5; the match to TRBD1 covers 7 bases. Germline V gene data show CDR1 as MNHNS and CDR2 as SASEGT. V was pared by 1 base and J by 3 bases, with 3 bases of the junction left unmatched. The CDR3 extends over 15 amino acids. The CDR3 protein is CASSEVGGSNQPQHF. In DNA form, the CDR3 reads TGTGCCAGCAGTGAAGTAGGGGGCTCCAATCAGCCCCAGCATTTT.

This clonotype has more than one count but fewer than ten. J is TRBJ2-7 and V is TRBV3-1, with 13 bases that match TRBD2. CDR1 is LGHDT and CDR2 is YNNKEL in the germline V gene (reference sequence). The CDR3 consists of 18 residues. The trim removed 4 bases at V and 0 bases at J, leaving 9 bases unmatched. CDR3 loop: CASSLSPGLAGTSYEQYF. The CDR3 DNA reads TGTGCCAGCAGCCTTTCTCCGGGACTAGCGGGGACCTCCTACGAGCAGTACTTC.

This rearrangement joins TRBV6-4 to TRBJ2-1, with TRBD2 matching over 12 bases. The CDR3 runs 15 residues. The V and J ends lost 4 bases and 8 bases, in that order; junction bases with no gene match: 6. Germline CDR1 MRHNA, CDR2 SNTAGT. In DNA, the CDR3 is TGTGCCAGCAGTGGACTAGCGGGGGCCTCGGATGAGCAGTTCTTC. Protein sequence: CASSGLAGASDEQFF.

The rearrangement uses TRBV7-2 and TRBJ2-3, with D uncertain. From germline, CDR1 is SGHTA and CDR2 FQGNSA. Trimming pared 2 bases from V and 5 bases from J, leaving 5 bases between. CDR3 length: 12 residues. CDR3 amino acids: CASSLNIDTQYF. The CDR3 DNA follows: TGTGCCAGCAGCTTAAATATAGATACGCAGTATTTT.

The rearrangement joins TRBV12-3 or TRBV12-4 to TRBJ1-1, with no clear D. The CDR3 covers 11 residues. V gave up 1 base and J gave up 11 bases, with 8 bases separating them. CDR3 residues: CASSLDPGAFF. In DNA form, the CDR3 reads TGTGCCAGCAGTTTAGACCCGGGGGCTTTCTTT.

This chain joins TRBV30 and TRBJ2-7; the D is unclear. V was trimmed by 1 base and J by 2 bases, leaving 6 bases between them. The CDR3 covers 12 residues. Germline lookup yields CDR1 GTSNPN and CDR2 SVGIG (reference sequence). DNA for the CDR3: TGTGCCTGGAGTGCGCTCACCTACGAGCAGTACTTC. Amino acids: CAWSALTYEQYF. Combining the CDR3 with reference TRBV30 and TRBJ2-7 gives the whole variable domain SQTIHQWPATLVQPVGSPLSLECTVEGTSNPNLYWYRQAAGRGLQLLFYSVGIGQISSEVPQNLSASRPQDRQFILSSKKLLLSDSGFYLCAWSALTYEQYFGPGTRLTVT.

This clonotype has more than one count but fewer than ten. The chain recombines TRBV28 with TRBJ2-3, with no clear D. The ends were cut back, 4 bases at V and 1 base at J, with 18 bases in the middle. Germline CDR1 is MDHEN and CDR2 is SYDVKM. CDR3 length equals 17 residues. This CDR3 is CASSSTVYNSRTDTQYF. In nucleotides, the CDR3 is TGTGCCAGCAGTTCAACGGTTTATAACAGCCGCACAGATACGCAGTATTTT.

The V call is TRBV29-1, the J call TRBJ2-7; 11 positions match TRBD1. The CDR3 totals 19 residues. J was trimmed by 0 bases and V by 5 bases; bases with no gene match: 18. Germline CDR1 reads SQVTM; CDR2 reads ANQGSEA. The CDR3 protein is CSVRDDRDRGAESSYEQYF. CDR3 DNA: TGCAGCGTTAGGGACGACCGGGACAGGGGGGCTGAGAGCTCCTACGAGCAGTACTTC.

This clonotype was seen only a few times. The chain carries TRBV7-9 and TRBJ1-1; weak D call: TRBD1 (6 bases). V lost 2 bases and J lost 0, with 10 bases in between. CDR1 is SEHNR, CDR2 FQNEAQ, per germline (reference sequence). The CDR3 length is 15 residues. The CDR3 region has the DNA TGTGCCAGCAGCTTACAAACAGGGCTGAACACTGAAGCTTTCTTT. Its translation is CASSLQTGLNTEAFF.

This clonotype showed up just a few times. The chain has TRBV2 and TRBJ1-2, with TRBD1 identical over 9 bases. Germline CDR1 reads SNHLY; CDR2 reads FYNNEI. The CDR3 totals 16 residues. J lost 3 bases, V lost 7 bases, and 12 bases had no gene match. This CDR3 is CASIFIAGQGDYGYTF. The CDR3 DNA sequence: TGTGCCAGCATATTCATAGCGGGACAGGGTGACTATGGCTACACCTTC. Using reference TRBV2 and TRBJ1-2 for the parts outside the CDR3, the full variable domain is EPEVTQTPSHQVTQMGQEVILRCVPISNHLYFYWYRQILGQKVEFLVSFYNNEISEKSEIFDDQFSVERPDGSNFTLKIRSTKLEDSAMYFCASIFIAGQGDYGYTFGSGTRLTVV.

V usage is TRBV27 and J usage is TRBJ2-1, with 13 bases lining up with TRBD2. The germline CDR1 and CDR2 sequences are MNHEY and SMNVEV (reference sequence). The CDR3 contains 14 residues. Germline trimming cut 6 bases from V and 7 bases from J; bases unmatched to any gene: 3. The CDR3 sequence: CASRQLAGGNEQFF. The CDR3 DNA sequence: TGTGCCAGCAGGCAACTAGCGGGGGGGAATGAGCAGTTCTTC.

The rearrangement links TRBV15 to TRBJ2-5, with 9 nucleotides matching TRBD1. CDR1 and CDR2 from the germline V gene are LNHNV and YYDKDF (reference sequence). After removal of 5 bases from V and 6 bases from J, the junction contained 7 bases not matched to a gene. This CDR3 is built from 14 residues. Here the CDR3 reads CATSRAGTGKTQYF. CDR3 sequence (DNA): TGTGCCACCAGCCGGGCAGGGACAGGGAAGACCCAGTACTTC.

The chain carries TRBV9 and TRBJ2-1; TRBD2 aligns across 13 bases. The CDR3 has 16 residues. Germline CDR1 reads SGDLS; CDR2 reads YYNGEE. Trimming cost V 0 bases and J 7 bases; bases outside gene matches: 4. CDR3 loop: CASSVAGLAGRNEQFF. In DNA, the CDR3 is TGTGCCAGCAGCGTAGCGGGACTAGCGGGGAGGAATGAGCAGTTCTTC.

The V gene is TRBV6-6, the J gene TRBJ1-5; D gene uncertain. The CDR3 length is 14 residues. Germline CDR1 MNHNY, CDR2 SVGAGI (reference sequence). V was clipped by 1 base and J by 3 bases, with 7 bases between them. The chain's CDR3 is CASSYLQINQPQHF. CDR3 nucleotide sequence: TGTGCCAGCAGTTACTTACAGATCAATCAGCCCCAGCATTTT.

The chain has TRBV7-2 and TRBJ2-6, with 7 bases identical to TRBD1. After removal of 3 bases from V and 1 base from J, the junction contained 6 bases not matched to a gene. CDR3 length: 17 amino acids. CDR1 is SGHTA and CDR2 is FQGNSA in the germline V gene. The CDR3 sequence: CASSLYRGPSGANVLTF. The CDR3 nucleotides are TGTGCCAGCAGCTTGTACAGGGGACCGTCTGGGGCCAACGTCCTGACTTTC. Full variable domain (missing parts from reference TRBV7-2 and TRBJ2-6): GAGVSQSPSNKVTEKGKDVELRCDPISGHTALYWYRQSLGQGLEFLIYFQGNSAPDKSGLPSDRFSAERTGGSVSTLTIQRTQQEDSAVYLCASSLYRGPSGANVLTFGAGSRLTVL.

The rearrangement links TRBV11-2 to TRBJ2-3, with unresolved D. The length of the CDR3 is 11 residues. Germline CDR1 SGHAT, CDR2 FQNNGV. V lost 7 bases to trimming and J lost 6 bases, with 8 bases between them. CDR3 in amino acids: CASIMGDTQYF. CDR3 in DNA: TGTGCCAGCATTATGGGGGATACGCAGTATTTT.

The chain uses TRBV10-3 and TRBJ2-1; TRBD1 or TRBD2 may be the D gene (5 bases each). Germline V lookup: CDR1 ENHRY, CDR2 SYGVKD. The V and J ends lost 4 bases and 8 bases respectively, with 15 bases between them. This CDR3 spans 14 amino acids. CDR3 sequence: CAISVTITGDEQFF. The CDR3 DNA reads TGTGCCATCAGTGTGACTATCACAGGTGATGAGCAGTTCTTC.

This clonotype was counted once. The chain combines TRBV20-1 with TRBJ2-2; either TRBD1 or TRBD2 may fit D (6 bases each). This CDR3 is 15 amino acids long. From germline, CDR1 is DFQATT and CDR2 SNEGSKA (reference sequence). V dropped 1 base and J dropped 5 bases, with 14 bases sitting between them. Written as DNA, the CDR3 is TGCAGTGCTAGAGGGGTCGGGGGCGAAACCGGGGAGCTGTTTTTT. Translated: CSARGVGGETGELFF.

In its sample, this clonotype was seen a few times. The chain is built from TRBV18 and TRBJ2-7, with 8 bases lining up with TRBD1. With V trimmed by 5 bases and J by 3 bases, 9 bases remained unmatched. The CDR3 runs to 15 residues. The germline V gene encodes CDR1 KGHSH and CDR2 LQKENI. The chain's CDR3 is CASSNGNRGDYEQYF. CDR3 sequence (DNA): TGTGCCAGCTCAAACGGTAACAGGGGGGACTACGAGCAGTACTTC.

The chain combines TRBV4-2 with TRBJ2-4; D uncertain. Germline V gene lookup returns CDR1 LGHNA and CDR2 YNFKEQ. The CDR3 runs 13 residues. Trimming removed 0 bases at V and 9 bases at J, with 9 bases between. CDR3 nucleotides: TGTGCCAGCAGCCAAGACTCCTCTTCCATTCAGTACTTC. Translating gives CASSQDSSSIQYF.

This clonotype was picked up many times. The rearrangement uses TRBV20-1 and TRBJ2-5; tentative D call: TRBD1 (7 bases). Germline CDR1 reads DFQATT; CDR2 reads SNEGSKA (reference sequence). Deletions cut 2 bases from V and 4 bases from J, with 11 bases between. The CDR3 is 13 amino acids. CDR3 DNA: TGCAGTGCTAGACGGCAGGGGGGAGAGACCCAGTACTTC. Translated, it gives CSARRQGGETQYF.

The chain joins TRBV4-3 to TRBJ1-1, with D possibly matching TRBD1 (5 bases). V lost 1 base, J lost 0 bases, and 12 bases lay in between. The CDR3 consists of 16 residues. Per the germline V gene, CDR1 is LGHNA and CDR2 is YSLEER. This CDR3 reads CASSQGDGQMNTEAFF. CDR3 nucleotides: TGCGCCAGCAGCCAAGGGGACGGCCAGATGAACACTGAAGCTTTCTTT.